The 27 T cell receptor beta chains below were found in one sample sequenced in a study of shared clonotypes between healthy human individuals. Profiled with immunoSEQ multiplex PCR; TCRdb holds only in-frame clones, not every one. The table shows just over 2,000,000 clones, with around 96% occurring only once. CD45RO negativity and positive selection for CCR7 defined naive CD8 cells, a population that excluded terminally differentiated effector memory CD45RA+ cells. What was sequenced was naive CD8+ T cells sorted from blood. The receptors here all came from a man aged 18 to 29 in good health.

A remark on this clone: Other DNA sequences in the sample encode the same CDR3. This chain joins TRBV9 and TRBJ1-5; 9 nucleotides match TRBD1. Per germline, CDR1 SGDLS and CDR2 YYNGEE. The trim removed 0 bases at V and 5 bases at J, leaving 3 bases unmatched. The CDR3 is 15 residues long. In DNA, the CDR3 is TGTGCCAGCAGCGTAGATGGGACAGGGTATCAGCCCCAGCATTTT. Translated, it gives CASSVDGTGYQPQHF.

The genes are TRBV4-2 and TRBJ1-3, with D perhaps TRBD1 (5 bases). Germline V gene lookup returns CDR1 LGHNA and CDR2 YNFKEQ. The CDR3 totals 16 residues. Trimming cost V 4 bases and J 4 bases, with 17 bases left between them. The CDR3 region is CASSPQGGIEGNTIYF. The CDR3 DNA sequence: TGTGCCAGCAGCCCCCAGGGAGGGATAGAAGGAAACACCATATATTTT.

The chain recombines TRBV28 with TRBJ1-1; unclear D gene. V was trimmed by 4 bases and J by 4 bases, leaving 13 bases between them. CDR1 MDHEN and CDR2 SYDVKM come from the germline V gene. This CDR3 contains 14 residues. The CDR3 loop reads CASSSSTGSTEAFF. CDR3 coding DNA: TGTGCCAGCAGTTCGTCGACGGGGAGCACTGAAGCTTTCTTT.

The rearrangement uses TRBV4-1 and TRBJ2-5; TRBD1 aligns across 8 bases. This CDR3 has 15 amino acids. The germline V gene has CDR1 MGHRA and CDR2 YSYEKL. Trimming cost V 3 bases and J 5 bases; bases outside gene matches: 8. Here the CDR3 DNA reads TGCGCCAGCAGCCACCGACAGGGGTTTATGGAGACCCAGTACTTC. Its translation: CASSHRQGFMETQYF.

The chain combines TRBV6-4 with TRBJ2-1, with 9 positions matching TRBD2. The CDR3 totals 17 residues. The junction had 8 bases not matched to a gene; V was cut back by 5 bases and J by 0 bases. Germline values: CDR1 MRHNA, CDR2 SNTAGT. The CDR3 region is CASSPRTSESSYNEQFF. The CDR3 region has the DNA TGTGCCAGCAGTCCTAGGACTAGCGAGAGCTCCTACAATGAGCAGTTCTTC.

This chain connects TRBV10-1 to TRBJ2-1; D gene ambiguous. The V end was cut by 1 base, the J end by 0 bases, with 10 bases between. The germline V gene encodes CDR1 WNHNN and CDR2 SYGVQD (reference sequence). The CDR3 is 16 amino acids. The CDR3: CASSELAESSYNEQFF. Here the CDR3 DNA reads TGCGCCAGCAGTGAGTTGGCGGAAAGCTCCTACAATGAGCAGTTCTTC.

The chain carries TRBV5-1 and TRBJ1-2; 8 positions agree with TRBD1. This CDR3 contains 12 residues. Germline values: CDR1 SGHRS, CDR2 YFSETQ. The V and J ends lost 4 bases and 6 bases, in that order; junction bases with no gene match: 2. CDR3 bases: TGCGCCAGCAGCGTACAGGGGGATGGCTACACCTTC. Translated: CASSVQGDGYTF.

CDR3 DNA: TGTGCCTGGAGTCCCTCCCCGCTCCCTGAAGCTTTCTTT. The encoded protein is CAWSPSPLPEAFF. J is TRBJ1-1 and V is TRBV30; no clear D gene. The V end lost 2 bases, the J end lost 6 bases, and 13 bases lay between the germline ends. Germline assignment: CDR1 GTSNPN and CDR2 SVGIG (reference sequence). The CDR3 runs 13 residues.

About this clone itself: Different DNA sequences within this sample yield the same CDR3. The genes are TRBV28 and TRBJ1-1, with no clear D. The CDR3 has 13 amino acids. Trimming removed 3 bases from V and 0 bases from J, with 5 bases in between. Germline V gene data show CDR1 as MDHEN and CDR2 as SYDVKM. The CDR3 loop reads CASSFRVNTEAFF. Written as DNA, the CDR3 is TGTGCCAGCAGTTTTCGAGTGAACACTGAAGCTTTCTTT.

This clone was seen only a few times. V is TRBV19 and J is TRBJ1-1, with 8 bases fitting TRBD1. The CDR3 length is 17 residues. From germline, CDR1 is LNHDA and CDR2 SQIVND (reference sequence). V shed 0 bases, J shed 0 bases, and the junction held 6 bases outside the gene matches. The CDR3 DNA follows: TGTGCCAGTAGTATAGATCTTGAGACAGGGGTGAACACTGAAGCTTTCTTT. This sequence encodes CASSIDLETGVNTEAFF.

This clone has just one count. The V call is TRBV27, the J call TRBJ2-5; D may match TRBD1 or TRBD2 (5 bases each). Germline CDR1 reads MNHEY; CDR2 reads SMNVEV (reference sequence). The CDR3 spans 16 residues. Trimming pared 4 bases from V and 8 bases from J, leaving 23 bases between. The CDR3 sequence is CASSSGRGRVVGTQYF. CDR3 DNA: TGTGCCAGCAGTTCGGGAAGGGGCAGGGTGGTTGGTACCCAGTACTTC.

For this clone: This sample includes further DNA sequences coding for the same CDR3. J is TRBJ2-7 and V is TRBV5-1; tentatively, D is TRBD2 (6 bases). From germline, CDR1 is SGHRS and CDR2 YFSETQ. Trimming removed 2 bases at V and 2 bases at J, with 8 bases between. There are 13 residues in the CDR3. CDR3 sequence reads: CASSFGGAYEQYF. The CDR3 bases are TGCGCCAGCAGCTTCGGGGGAGCCTACGAGCAGTACTTC.

The table lists this clone with a count of one. This rearrangement joins TRBV4-1 to TRBJ2-3, with D possibly being TRBD2 (7 bases). The CDR3 loop spans 16 amino acids. From germline, CDR1 is MGHRA and CDR2 YSYEKL. Trimming stripped 4 bases from V and 2 bases from J, with 16 bases between. The CDR3 nucleotides read TGCGCCAGCAGCCCCCCGCCGGGGGGCGACACAGATACGCAGTATTTT. Translated, it gives CASSPPPGGDTDTQYF.

The genes are TRBV4-1 and TRBJ2-7; perhaps TRBD1 as D (7 bases). The V and J ends lost 0 bases and 2 bases respectively, with 11 bases between them. CDR1 MGHRA and CDR2 YSYEKL come from the germline V gene. The CDR3 runs 15 residues. The CDR3 DNA is TGCGCCAGCAGCCAAGAAGGCGGGACAGCCTACGAGCAGTACTTC. Translating it yields CASSQEGGTAYEQYF.

This clone appeared a single time. At one boundary the junction diverges from the germline segment, which might be a read error. The chain has TRBV29-1 and TRBJ1-4; D remains ambiguous. CDR1 is SQVTM and CDR2 is ANQGSEA in the germline V gene. The CDR3 contains 11 residues. This CDR3 is CSGLTSEKLFF. The CDR3 DNA reads TGCAGCGGCCTGACTAGTGAAAAACTGTTTTTT.

Only one count was recorded for this clone. This chain uses TRBV4-1 with TRBJ2-7, with unresolved D. CDR3 length: 14 residues. Germline V gene sequence: CDR1 MGHRA, CDR2 YSYEKL. The germline V and J ends were trimmed by 3 bases and 3 bases, with 12 bases remaining between them. CDR3 nucleotide sequence: TGCGCCAGCAGCCAGGGCCCACCATTCTACGAGCAGTACTTC. Translation gives CASSQGPPFYEQYF.

The gene calls are TRBV4-1 and TRBJ2-3, with a tentative D call TRBD2 (6 bases). Trimming cost V 3 bases and J 3 bases, with 19 bases left between them. In germline, CDR1 is MGHRA, CDR2 YSYEKL. This CDR3 is 17 amino acids long. CDR3 DNA sequence: TGCGCCAGCAGCCATCACTTACAAGCGGAGGGAACAGATACGCAGTATTTT. Translated: CASSHHLQAEGTDTQYF.

The rearrangement joins TRBV20-1 to TRBJ2-1, with 7 bases aligning to TRBD2. CDR1 DFQATT and CDR2 SNEGSKA come from the germline V gene (reference sequence). The CDR3 covers 11 residues. The V and J ends lost 6 bases and 11 bases, in that order; junction bases with no gene match: 7. CDR3 DNA: TGCAGTGCACCGGGGGGTATCCAGCAGTTCTTC. Translating gives CSAPGGIQQFF.

The V gene is TRBV23-1, the J gene TRBJ1-2; 10 nucleotides match TRBD1. TRBV23-1 is designated an ORF whose function remains uncertain. This CDR3 spans 16 amino acids. V lost 2 bases to trimming and J lost 8 bases; unmatched junction nucleotides: 11. CDR3 sequence (DNA): TGCGCCAGCAGTCAAGCCAATCTGGACAGGGGGTTCGGCTACACCTTC. Translating it yields CASSQANLDRGFGYTF.

The chain combines TRBV29-1 with TRBJ2-1; the D call may be TRBD1 or TRBD2 (5 bases each). Germline V gives CDR1 SQVTM, CDR2 ANQGSEA. The CDR3 has 14 residues. V lost 2 bases to trimming and J lost 8 bases, with 16 bases between them. As DNA, the CDR3 is TGCAGCGTTGAATGGGGGTCGAGCGGCGATGAGCAGTTCTTC. Residues: CSVEWGSSGDEQFF.

The rearrangement uses TRBV6-1 and TRBJ2-7; 7 bases line up with TRBD2. Unmatched junction bases numbered 6, after V lost 1 base and J lost 0 bases. CDR3 length: 16 amino acids. Germline-derived CDR1 and CDR2 are MNHNS and SASEGT. The CDR3 spells CASSEGASGGSYEQYF. CDR3 bases: TGTGCCAGCAGTGAAGGGGCTAGCGGAGGCTCCTACGAGCAGTACTTC.

The count of this clone is one. The chain recombines TRBV11-2 with TRBJ2-7, with D perhaps given as TRBD1 or TRBD2 (5 bases each). Trimming took 9 bases from V and 4 from J, leaving 13 bases between them. CDR3 length: 12 amino acids. Germline CDR1 SGHAT, CDR2 FQNNGV. The CDR3 region has the DNA TGTGCCAGTAACCATGGGGGATACGAGCAGTACTTC. Translation: CASNHGGYEQYF.

J is TRBJ1-1 and V is TRBV9, with D possibly TRBD1 on 5 matching bases. V lost 0 bases, J lost 3 bases, and 12 bases lay in between. This CDR3 spans 15 amino acids. From germline, CDR1 is SGDLS and CDR2 YYNGEE. Here the CDR3 reads CASSVEGSRDTEAFF. The CDR3 DNA is TGTGCCAGCAGCGTAGAGGGGAGTAGGGACACTGAAGCTTTCTTT.

The chain has TRBV27 and TRBJ2-7; weak D call: TRBD1 (6 bases). In germline, CDR1 is MNHEY, CDR2 SMNVEV (reference sequence). V was trimmed by 4 bases and J by 6 bases, leaving 13 bases between them. This CDR3 region has 13 residues. For the CDR3, the DNA is TGTGCCAGCAGTTATGGGGGCTTGGGCGAGCAGTACTTC. It is translated as CASSYGGLGEQYF.

The CDR3 DNA reads TGTGCCAGTAGTATGTCCGGGGAAGGAACCGGGGAGCTGTTTTTT. Its translation: CASSMSGEGTGELFF. The chain is built from TRBV19 and TRBJ2-2; D might be TRBD2 (5 bases). The CDR3 runs 15 residues. The germline V gene encodes CDR1 LNHDA and CDR2 SQIVND (reference sequence). Trimming pared 3 bases from V and 5 bases from J, leaving 13 bases between.

The CDR3 DNA reads as TGTGCCAGCAGCCCGCCCCAAAGCACTGAAGCTTTCTTT. Translation: CASSPPQSTEAFF. The chain is built from TRBV9 and TRBJ1-1; no definite D call. The CDR3 spans 13 residues. Trimming cost V 4 bases and J 4 bases, with 11 bases left between them. Per the germline V gene, CDR1 is SGDLS and CDR2 is YYNGEE.

The J gene is TRBJ2-5, the V gene TRBV6-1, with unresolved D. Germline CDR1 and CDR2: MNHNS and SASEGT. This CDR3 has 11 residues. V lost 2 bases and J 5 bases, leaving 3 bases between the germline ends. The CDR3 loop reads CASSESETQYF. In DNA form, the CDR3 reads TGTGCCAGCAGTGAATCGGAGACCCAGTACTTC.